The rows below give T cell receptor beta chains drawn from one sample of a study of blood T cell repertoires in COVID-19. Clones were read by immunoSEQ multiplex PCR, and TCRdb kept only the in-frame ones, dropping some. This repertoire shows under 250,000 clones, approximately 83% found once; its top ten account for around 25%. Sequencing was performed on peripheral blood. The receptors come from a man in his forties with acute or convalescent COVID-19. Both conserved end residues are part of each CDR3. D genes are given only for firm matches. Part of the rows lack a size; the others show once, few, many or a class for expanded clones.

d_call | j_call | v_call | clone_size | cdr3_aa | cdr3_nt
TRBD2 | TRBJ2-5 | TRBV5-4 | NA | CASRLGLAVQETQYF | TGTGCCAGCAGACTCGGACTAGCGGTTCAAGAGACCCAGTACTTC
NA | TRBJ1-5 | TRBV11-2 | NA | CASREGNQPQHF | TGTGCCAGCAGGGAGGGGAATCAGCCCCAGCATTTT
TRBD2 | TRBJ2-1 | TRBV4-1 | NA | CASTLAGNYNEQFF | TGCGCCAGCACATTAGCGGGAAACTACAATGAGCAGTTCTTC
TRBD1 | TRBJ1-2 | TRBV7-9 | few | CASSPPRDRPNYGYTF | TGTGCCAGCAGCCCACCTCGGGACAGGCCTAACTATGGCTACACCTTC
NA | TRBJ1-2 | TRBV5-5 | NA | CASSLVAPSYGYTF | TGTGCCAGCAGCTTGGTCGCGCCGTCTTACGGCTACACCTTC
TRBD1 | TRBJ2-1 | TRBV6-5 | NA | CASSKNPGQFNEQFF | TGTGCCAGCAGCAAGAATCCGGGACAGTTCAATGAGCAGTTCTTC
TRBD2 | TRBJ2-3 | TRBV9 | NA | CASKRTSGSTDTQYF | TGTGCCAGCAAGAGGACTAGCGGGAGTACAGATACGCAGTATTTT
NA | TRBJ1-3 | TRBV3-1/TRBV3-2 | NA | CASSPERQGNSGNTIYF | TGTGCCAGCAGCCCTGAAAGGCAGGGCAACTCTGGAAACACCATATATTTT
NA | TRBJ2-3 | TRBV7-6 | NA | CASSLGSGSGADTQYF | TGTGCCAGCAGCTTAGGGAGCGGGTCCGGGGCAGATACGCAGTATTTT
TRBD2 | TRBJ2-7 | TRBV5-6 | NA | CASSLAGGWQYF | TGTGCCAGCAGCTTGGCGGGAGGTTGGCAGTACTTC
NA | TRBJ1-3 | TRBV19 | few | CASSITGYSGNTIYF | TGTGCCAGTAGTATAACAGGGTACTCTGGAAACACCATATATTTT
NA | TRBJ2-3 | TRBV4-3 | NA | CASSQEYRPSTDTQYF | TGCGCCAGCAGCCAAGAATACAGGCCAAGCACAGATACGCAGTATTTT
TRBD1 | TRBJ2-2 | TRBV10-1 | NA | CASSPGTGATGELFF | TGCGCCAGCAGCCCCGGGACAGGGGCCACCGGGGAGCTGTTTTTT
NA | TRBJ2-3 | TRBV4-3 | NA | CASSQDFGGLNTDTQYF | TGCGCCAGCAGCCAAGATTTCGGGGGGCTTAACACAGATACGCAGTATTTT
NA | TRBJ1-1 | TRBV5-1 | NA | CASRSGLNTEAFF | TGCGCCAGCAGATCAGGGTTGAACACTGAAGCTTTCTTT
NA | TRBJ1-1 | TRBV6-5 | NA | CASSYQGTSNTEAFF | TGTGCCAGCAGTTACCAAGGGACATCCAACACTGAAGCTTTCTTT
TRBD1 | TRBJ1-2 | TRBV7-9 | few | CASSLTGLGGYTF | TGTGCCAGCAGCTTGACAGGGTTAGGCGGCTACACCTTC
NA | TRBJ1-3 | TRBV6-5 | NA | CASSYAEGNTIYF | TGTGCCAGCAGTTACGCGGAGGGAAACACCATATATTTT
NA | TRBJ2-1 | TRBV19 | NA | CASSDRGGYNEQFF | TGTGCTTCTTCAGACAGGGGAGGGTACAATGAGCAGTTCTTC
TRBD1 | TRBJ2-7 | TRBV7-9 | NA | CASSFPLTGAGQYF | TGTGCCAGCAGCTTCCCCTTGACAGGGGCCGGGCAGTACTTC
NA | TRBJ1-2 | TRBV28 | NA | CASSPPGGAYGYTF | TGTGCCAGCAGTCCGCCTGGGGGGGCCTATGGCTACACCTTC
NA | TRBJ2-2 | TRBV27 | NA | CASSLYGREWKLFF | TGTGCCAGCAGTTTATATGGGCGAGAGTGGAAGCTGTTTTTT
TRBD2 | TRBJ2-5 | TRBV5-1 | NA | CASSPRGGGETQYF | TGCGCCAGCAGCCCGCGCGGGGGGGGAGAGACCCAGTACTTC
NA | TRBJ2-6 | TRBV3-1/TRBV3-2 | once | CASSPSSGANVLTF | TGTGCCAGCAGCCCCAGCTCTGGGGCCAACGTCCTGACTTTC
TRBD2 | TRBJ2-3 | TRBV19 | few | CASSIDHPGEGIDTQYF | TGTGCCAGTAGTATAGATCACCCCGGGGAGGGTATAGATACGCAGTATTTT
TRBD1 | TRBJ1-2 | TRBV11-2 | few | CASSGLQGHYGYTF | TGTGCCAGCAGCGGCTTACAGGGGCACTATGGCTACACCTTC
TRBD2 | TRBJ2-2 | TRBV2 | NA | CASKRESVTGELFF | TGTGCCAGCAAGCGGGAGTCGGTCACCGGGGAGCTGTTTTTT
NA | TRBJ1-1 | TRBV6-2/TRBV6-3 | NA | CASSVDREAFF | TGTGCCAGCAGTGTCGACAGGGAAGCTTTCTTT
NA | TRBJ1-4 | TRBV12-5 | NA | CASATPGGGNEKLFF | TGTGCTAGTGCCACCCCGGGGGGGGGTAATGAAAAACTGTTTTTT
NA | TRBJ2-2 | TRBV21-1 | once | CASSEDIYSPGELFF | TGTGCCAGCAGCGAGGACATATACTCCCCGGGGGAGCTGTTTTTT
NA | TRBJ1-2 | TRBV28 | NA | CASSFQGRGGYTF | TGTGCCAGCAGTTTCCAGGGGCGCGGTGGCTACACCTTC
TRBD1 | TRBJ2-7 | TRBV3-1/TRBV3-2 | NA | CASSPGQGPYEQYF | TGTGCCAGCAGCCCGGGACAGGGACCCTACGAGCAGTACTTC
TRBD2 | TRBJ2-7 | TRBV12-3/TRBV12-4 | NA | CASSGTSGIGQYF | TGTGCCAGCAGTGGGACTAGCGGGATCGGGCAGTACTTC
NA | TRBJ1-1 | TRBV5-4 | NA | CASSWTPGAEAFF | TGTGCCAGCAGCTGGACTCCTGGGGCTGAAGCTTTCTTT
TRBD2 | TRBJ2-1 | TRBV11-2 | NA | CASSLGLADNEQFF | TGTGCCAGCAGCTTAGGACTAGCGGACAATGAGCAGTTCTTC
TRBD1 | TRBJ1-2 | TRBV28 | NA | CASSLLDRVYGYTF | TGTGCCAGCAGTTTACTGGACAGGGTTTATGGCTACACCTTC
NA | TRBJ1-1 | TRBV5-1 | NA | CASTLGTRETEAFF | TGCGCCAGCACCTTAGGGACACGAGAGACTGAAGCTTTCTTT
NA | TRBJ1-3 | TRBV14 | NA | CASSRYGQHSGNTIYF | TGTGCCAGCAGCCGATATGGACAGCACTCTGGAAACACCATATATTTT
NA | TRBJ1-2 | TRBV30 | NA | CAWTPARGNYGYTF | TGTGCCTGGACCCCGGCCAGGGGAAACTATGGCTACACCTTC
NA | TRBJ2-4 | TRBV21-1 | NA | CASSWTRRAKNIQYF | TGTGCCAGCAGCTGGACTAGGCGAGCCAAAAACATTCAGTACTTC
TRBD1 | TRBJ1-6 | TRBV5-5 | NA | CASSFRDRPGSSYNSPLHF | TGTGCCAGCAGCTTTCGGGACAGACCAGGAAGCTCCTATAATTCACCCCTCCACTTT
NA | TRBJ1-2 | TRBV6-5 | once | CASSLGGRDYGYTF | TGTGCCAGCAGTCTAGGGGGACGCGACTATGGCTACACCTTC
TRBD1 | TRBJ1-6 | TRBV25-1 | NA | CASSDDFGQGVNSPLHF | TGTGCCAGCAGTGATGATTTTGGACAGGGGGTTAATTCACCCCTCCACTTT
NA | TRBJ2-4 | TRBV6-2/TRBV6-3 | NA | CASSLAGRFLTAKNIQYF | TGTGCCAGCAGTCTCGCGGGCAGGTTCCTGACAGCCAAAAACATTCAGTACTTC
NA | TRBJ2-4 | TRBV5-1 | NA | CASSHWVEDIQYF | TGCGCCAGCAGCCACTGGGTAGAGGACATTCAGTACTTC
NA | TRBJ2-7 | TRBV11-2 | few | CASSLWQGRDEQYF | TGTGCCAGCAGCCTATGGCAGGGGAGGGACGAGCAGTACTTC
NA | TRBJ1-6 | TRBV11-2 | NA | CASSLEAGPNSPLHF | TGTGCCAGCAGCTTAGAGGCAGGTCCTAATTCACCCCTCCACTTT
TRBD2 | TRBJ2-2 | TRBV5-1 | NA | CASSLLAGTNTGELFF | TGCGCCAGCAGCTTGCTAGCGGGGACGAACACCGGGGAGCTGTTTTTT
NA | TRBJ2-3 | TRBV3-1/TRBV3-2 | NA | CASSPGNSDTQYF | TGTGCCAGCTCTCCGGGGAATTCGGATACGCAGTATTTT
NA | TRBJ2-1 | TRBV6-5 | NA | CASSLAQGGDEQFF | TGTGCCAGCTCCCTCGCCCAGGGAGGAGATGAGCAGTTCTTC
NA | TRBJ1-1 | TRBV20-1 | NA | CSCWQNTEAFF | TGCAGCTGCTGGCAGAACACTGAAGCTTTCTTT
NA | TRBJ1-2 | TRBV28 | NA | CASSFRARGRGYTF | TGTGCCAGCAGTTTTAGGGCCAGGGGTAGAGGCTACACCTTC
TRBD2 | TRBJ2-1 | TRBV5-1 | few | CASSLGLAMSYNEQFF | TGCGCCAGCAGCCTGGGACTAGCGATGTCCTACAATGAGCAGTTCTTC